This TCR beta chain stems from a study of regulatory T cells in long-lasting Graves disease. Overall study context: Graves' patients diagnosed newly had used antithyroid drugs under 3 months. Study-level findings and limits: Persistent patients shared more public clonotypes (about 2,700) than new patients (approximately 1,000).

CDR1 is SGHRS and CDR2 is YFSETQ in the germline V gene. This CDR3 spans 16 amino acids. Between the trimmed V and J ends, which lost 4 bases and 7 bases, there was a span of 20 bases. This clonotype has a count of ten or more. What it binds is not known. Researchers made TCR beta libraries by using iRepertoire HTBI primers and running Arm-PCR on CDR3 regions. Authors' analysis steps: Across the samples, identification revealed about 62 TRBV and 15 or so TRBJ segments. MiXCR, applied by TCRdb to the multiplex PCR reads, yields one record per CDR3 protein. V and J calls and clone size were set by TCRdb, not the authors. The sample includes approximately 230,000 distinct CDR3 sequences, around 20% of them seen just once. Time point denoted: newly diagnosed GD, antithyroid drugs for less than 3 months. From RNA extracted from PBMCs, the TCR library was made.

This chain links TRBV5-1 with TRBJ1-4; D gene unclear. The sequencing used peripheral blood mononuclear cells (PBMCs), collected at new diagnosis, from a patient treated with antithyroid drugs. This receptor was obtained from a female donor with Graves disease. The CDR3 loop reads CASSPHEGTVSEKLFF. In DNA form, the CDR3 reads TGCGCCAGCAGCCCCCACGAGGGTACGGTTAGTGAAAAACTGTTTTTT. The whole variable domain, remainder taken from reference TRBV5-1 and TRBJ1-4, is KAGVTQTPRYLIKTRGQQVTLSCSPISGHRSVSWYQQTPGQGLQFLFEYFSETQRNKGNFPGRFSGRQFSNSRSEMNVSTLELGDSALYLCASSPHEGTVSEKLFFGSGTQLSVL.